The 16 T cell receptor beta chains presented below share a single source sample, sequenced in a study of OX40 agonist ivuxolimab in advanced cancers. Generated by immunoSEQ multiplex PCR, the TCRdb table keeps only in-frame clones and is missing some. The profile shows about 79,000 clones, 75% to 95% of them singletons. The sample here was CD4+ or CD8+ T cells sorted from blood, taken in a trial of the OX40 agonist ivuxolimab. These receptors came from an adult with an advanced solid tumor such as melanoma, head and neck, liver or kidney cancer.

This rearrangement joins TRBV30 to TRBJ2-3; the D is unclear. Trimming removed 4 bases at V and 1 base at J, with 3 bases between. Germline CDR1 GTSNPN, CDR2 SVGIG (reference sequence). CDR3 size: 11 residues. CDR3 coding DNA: TGTGCCTGGAAGGGCACAGATACGCAGTATTTT. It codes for CAWKGTDTQYF.

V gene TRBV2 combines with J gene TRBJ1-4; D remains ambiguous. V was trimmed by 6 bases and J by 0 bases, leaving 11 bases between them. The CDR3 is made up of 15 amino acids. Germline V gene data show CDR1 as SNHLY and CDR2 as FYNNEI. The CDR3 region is CASRVYGSTNEKLFF. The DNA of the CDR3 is TGTGCCAGCAGGGTATACGGATCAACTAATGAAAAACTGTTTTTT.

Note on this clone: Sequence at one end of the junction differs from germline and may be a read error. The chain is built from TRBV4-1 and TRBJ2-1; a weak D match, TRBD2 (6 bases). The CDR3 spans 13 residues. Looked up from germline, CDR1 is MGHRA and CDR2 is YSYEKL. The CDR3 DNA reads TGCGCCAGCAGCCAGGAGGGTATAGCGGAGCGGTTCTTC. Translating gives CASSQEGIAERFF.

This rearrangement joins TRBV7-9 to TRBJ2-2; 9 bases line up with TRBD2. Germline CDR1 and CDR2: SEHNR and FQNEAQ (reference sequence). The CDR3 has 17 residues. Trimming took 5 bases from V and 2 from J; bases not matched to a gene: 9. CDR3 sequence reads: CASSLPGLAGNTGELFF. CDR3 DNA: TGTGCCAGCAGCCTCCCTGGGCTAGCGGGAAACACCGGGGAGCTGTTTTTT.

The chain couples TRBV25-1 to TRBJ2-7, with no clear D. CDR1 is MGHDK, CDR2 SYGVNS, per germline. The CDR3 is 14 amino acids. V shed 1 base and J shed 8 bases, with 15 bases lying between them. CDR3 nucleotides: TGTGCCAGCAGTGAATCTTTAACCCTTTTGAAGCAGTACTTC. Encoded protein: CASSESLTLLKQYF.

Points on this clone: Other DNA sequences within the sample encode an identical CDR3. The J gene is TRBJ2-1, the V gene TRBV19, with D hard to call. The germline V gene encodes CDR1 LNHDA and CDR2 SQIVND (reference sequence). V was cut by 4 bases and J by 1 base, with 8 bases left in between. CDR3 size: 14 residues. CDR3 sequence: CASSSGLSYNEQFF. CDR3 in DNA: TGTGCCAGTAGTAGCGGTCTATCCTACAATGAGCAGTTCTTC.

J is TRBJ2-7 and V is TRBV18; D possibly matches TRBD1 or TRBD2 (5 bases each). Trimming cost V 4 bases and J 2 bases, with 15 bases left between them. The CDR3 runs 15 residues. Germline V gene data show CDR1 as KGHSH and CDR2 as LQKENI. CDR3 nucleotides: TGTGCCAGCTCACGCCCGACCGGGACGGCCTACGAGCAGTACTTC. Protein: CASSRPTGTAYEQYF.

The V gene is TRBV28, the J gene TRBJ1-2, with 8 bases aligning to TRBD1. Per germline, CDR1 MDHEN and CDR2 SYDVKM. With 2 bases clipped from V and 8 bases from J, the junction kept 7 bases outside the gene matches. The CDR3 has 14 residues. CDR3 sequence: CASSLPQGAKGYTF. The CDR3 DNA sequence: TGTGCCAGCAGTTTACCCCAGGGGGCAAAGGGCTACACCTTC.

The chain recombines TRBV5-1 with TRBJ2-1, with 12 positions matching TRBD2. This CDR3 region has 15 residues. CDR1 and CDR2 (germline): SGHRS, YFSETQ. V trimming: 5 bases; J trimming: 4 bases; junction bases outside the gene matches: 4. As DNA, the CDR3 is TGCGCCAGCAGTTCGACTAGCGGGGGATACAATGAGCAGTTCTTC. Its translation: CASSSTSGGYNEQFF.

CDR3 amino acids: CASSSQHTDTQYF. In DNA form, the CDR3 reads TGTGCCAGCAGTAGCCAGCACACAGATACGCAGTATTTT. The chain employs TRBV2 and TRBJ2-3; D unresolved. V lost 5 bases and J 2 bases, leaving 8 bases between the germline ends. CDR3 length: 13 amino acids. Germline loops: CDR1 SNHLY, CDR2 FYNNEI. The entire variable domain, with the rest obtained from reference TRBV2 and TRBJ2-3, is as follows: EPEVTQTPSHQVTQMGQEVILRCVPISNHLYFYWYRQILGQKVEFLVSFYNNEISEKSEIFDDQFSVERPDGSNFTLKIRSTKLEDSAMYFCASSSQHTDTQYFGPGTRLTVL.

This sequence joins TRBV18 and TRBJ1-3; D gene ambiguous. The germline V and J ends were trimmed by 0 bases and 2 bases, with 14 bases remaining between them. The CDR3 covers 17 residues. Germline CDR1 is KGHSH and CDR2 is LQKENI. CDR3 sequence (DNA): TGTGCCAGCTCACCACCACTTCAAACAGTAACTGGAAACACCATATATTTT. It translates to CASSPPLQTVTGNTIYF.

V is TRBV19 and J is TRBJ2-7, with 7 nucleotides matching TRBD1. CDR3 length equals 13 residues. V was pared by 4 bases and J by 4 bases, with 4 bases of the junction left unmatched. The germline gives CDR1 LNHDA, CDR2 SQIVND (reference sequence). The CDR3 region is CASSTGTVYEQYF. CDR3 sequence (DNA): TGTGCCAGTAGTACGGGGACAGTTTACGAGCAGTACTTC.

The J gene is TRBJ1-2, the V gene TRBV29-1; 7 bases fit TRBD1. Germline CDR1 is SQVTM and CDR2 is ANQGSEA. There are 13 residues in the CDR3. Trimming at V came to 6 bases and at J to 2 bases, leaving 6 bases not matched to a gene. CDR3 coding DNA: TGCAGCGTGACGAACAGGGGAAACTATGGCTACACCTTC. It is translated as CSVTNRGNYGYTF.

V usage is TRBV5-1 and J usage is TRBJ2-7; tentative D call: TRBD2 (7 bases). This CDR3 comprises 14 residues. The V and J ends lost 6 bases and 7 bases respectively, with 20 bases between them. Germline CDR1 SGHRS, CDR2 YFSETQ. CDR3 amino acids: CASTLRGRDSEQYF. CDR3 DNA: TGCGCCAGCACCCTAAGGGGGAGGGATTCTGAGCAGTACTTC. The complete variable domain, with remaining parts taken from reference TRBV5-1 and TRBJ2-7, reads KAGVTQTPRYLIKTRGQQVTLSCSPISGHRSVSWYQQTPGQGLQFLFEYFSETQRNKGNFPGRFSGRQFSNSRSEMNVSTLELGDSALYLCASTLRGRDSEQYFGPGTRLTVT.

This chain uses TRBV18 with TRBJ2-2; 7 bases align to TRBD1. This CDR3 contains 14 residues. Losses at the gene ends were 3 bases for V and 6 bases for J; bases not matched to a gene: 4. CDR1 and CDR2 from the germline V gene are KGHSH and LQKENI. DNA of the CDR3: TGTGCCAGCTCACCGACAGGGAATGCCGGGGAGCTGTTTTTT. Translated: CASSPTGNAGELFF. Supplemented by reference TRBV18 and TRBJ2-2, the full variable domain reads NAGVMQNPRHLVRRRGQEARLRCSPMKGHSHVYWYRQLPEEGLKFMVYLQKENIIDESGMPKERFSAEFPKEGPSILRIQQVVRGDSAAYFCASSPTGNAGELFFGEGSRLTVL.

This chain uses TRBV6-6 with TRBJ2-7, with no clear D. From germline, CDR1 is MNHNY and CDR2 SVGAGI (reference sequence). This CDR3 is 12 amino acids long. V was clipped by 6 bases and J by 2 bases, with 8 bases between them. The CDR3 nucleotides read TGTGCCAGCAGCCTCTCCGCCTACGAGCAGTACTTC. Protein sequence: CASSLSAYEQYF.